The 15 T cell receptor beta chains below come from one sample, sequenced in a study of T cells after yellow fever vaccination. From the 5' RACE reads, TCRdb called clonotypes with MiXCR, one entry per CDR3 protein. This table holds about 310,000 distinct CDR3 sequences, 3% to 4.5% found once. The sample here was PBMCs, taken on the day of the yellow fever booster vaccination. These receptors were collected from a man aged 18 to 35 who received the YFV17D yellow fever vaccine.

The table lists this clonotype with many counts. The rearrangement joins TRBV4-2 to TRBJ2-5; D remains unclear. Trimming stripped 1 base from V and 5 bases from J, with 2 bases between. This CDR3 is built from 11 residues. Germline V CDR1 and CDR2: LGHNA, YNFKEQ. CDR3 in DNA: TGTGCCAGCAGCCAAGCGGAGACCCAGTACTTC. Translation: CASSQAETQYF.

There are a few counts of this clonotype. This sequence joins TRBV19 and TRBJ1-6, with D possibly matching TRBD1 (5 bases). The CDR3 contains 13 residues. The germline CDR1 and CDR2 sequences are LNHDA and SQIVND (reference sequence). With 6 bases removed from V and 10 bases from J, the gap between germline ends came to 13 bases. Written as DNA, the CDR3 is TGTGCCAGTAGCCAGGGTTTCTCCTCACCCCTCCACTTT. Residues: CASSQGFSSPLHF.

This sequence joins TRBV2 and TRBJ2-5; D perhaps matches TRBD2 (5 bases). CDR1 is SNHLY and CDR2 is FYNNEI in the germline V gene. The CDR3 is made up of 15 amino acids. V was cut by 7 bases and J by 1 base, with 16 bases left in between. CDR3 bases: TGTGCCAGCACCTGGCGGGCAGAGTCCCAAGAGACCCAGTACTTC. Its translation is CASTWRAESQETQYF. The variable domain in full, with the rest retrieved from reference TRBV2 and TRBJ2-5, is EPEVTQTPSHQVTQMGQEVILRCVPISNHLYFYWYRQILGQKVEFLVSFYNNEISEKSEIFDDQFSVERPDGSNFTLKIRSTKLEDSAMYFCASTWRAESQETQYFGPGTRLLVL.

This clonotype has ten or more counts. As DNA, the CDR3 is TGTGCCAGTAGTATAGATCGAGGATGTCGGGACAGCTCCTACGAGCAGTACGTC. Translating gives CASSIDRGCRDSSYEQYV. The V gene is TRBV19, the J gene TRBJ2-7; 7 bases are a match to TRBD1. This CDR3 has 18 residues. J was trimmed by 0 bases and V by 0 bases; bases with no gene match: 11. Germline V lookup: CDR1 LNHDA, CDR2 SQIVND (reference sequence).

This clonotype was counted at least ten times. The chain joins TRBV4-1 to TRBJ2-5, with 8 positions matching TRBD1. The ends lost 1 base at V and 3 bases at J; junction bases unmatched: 4. Germline-derived CDR1 and CDR2 are MGHRA and YSYEKL. This CDR3 is built from 15 residues. The CDR3 DNA is TGCGCCAGCAGCCAAGGCCACAGGGGGAAAGAGACCCAGTACTTC. The encoded protein is CASSQGHRGKETQYF.

In its sample, this clonotype was seen many times. One end of the junction varies from germline; a read error may be responsible. V gene TRBV3-1 combines with J gene TRBJ2-1; D possibly corresponds to TRBD2 (5 bases). From germline, CDR1 is LGHDT and CDR2 YNNKEL (reference sequence). This CDR3 contains 14 residues. CDR3 in amino acids: CASSQEVGHVALFF. DNA for the CDR3: TGTGCTAGCAGCCAAGAAGTGGGTCACGTAGCGCTGTTCTTC.

The chain links TRBV4-1 to TRBJ1-5, with a possible D match to TRBD1 (5 bases). Germline V lookup: CDR1 MGHRA, CDR2 YSYEKL. Trimming took off 3 bases at V and 7 bases at J, with 16 bases between the two ends. The CDR3 spans 15 residues. CDR3 in amino acids: CASSQPGVGPQPQHF. Written as DNA, the CDR3 is TGCGCCAGCAGCCAGCCGGGAGTGGGGCCGCAGCCCCAGCATTTT.

This clonotype was seen repeatedly, ten times or more. The chain has TRBV15 and TRBJ1-4, with 8 bases that match TRBD1. In germline, CDR1 is LNHNV, CDR2 YYDKDF (reference sequence). This CDR3 spans 14 amino acids. The J segment lost 7 bases and the V segment lost 1 base, leaving 2 bases of the junction unmatched. For the CDR3, the DNA is TGTGCCACCAGCAGAGGACAGGGGATTGAAAAACTGTTTTTT. This sequence encodes CATSRGQGIEKLFF. The whole variable domain, filled in from reference TRBV15 and TRBJ1-4, reads DAMVIQNPRYQVTQFGKPVTLSCSQTLNHNVMYWYQQKSSQAPKLLFHYYDKDFNNEADTPDNFQSRRPNTSFCFLDIRSPGLGDTAMYLCATSRGQGIEKLFFGSGTQLSVL.

The table lists this clonotype with a count of one. V and J are TRBV10-3 and TRBJ2-5; D might be TRBD1 (5 bases). V dropped 8 bases and J dropped 0 bases, with 13 bases sitting between them. The CDR3 is 14 amino acids. CDR1 ENHRY and CDR2 SYGVKD come from the germline V gene. CDR3 sequence: CAIGASGYQETQYF. The CDR3 DNA reads TGTGCCATCGGGGCTTCAGGGTACCAAGAGACCCAGTACTTC.

This clonotype occurred many times. The J gene is TRBJ1-1, the V gene TRBV7-9; no clear D gene. Trimming pared 2 bases from V and 3 bases from J, leaving 10 bases between. The germline V gene encodes CDR1 SEHNR and CDR2 FQNEAQ (reference sequence). The CDR3 has 14 amino acids. The CDR3 here is CASSLPVPHTEAFF. The CDR3 bases are TGTGCCAGCAGCTTACCAGTACCGCACACTGAAGCTTTCTTT.

The V and J genes are TRBV6-2 or TRBV6-3 and TRBJ1-5; 8 bases fit TRBD1. CDR3 length: 15 residues. Germline values: CDR1 MNHEY, CDR2 SVGEGT. V was clipped by 6 bases and J by 7 bases; unmatched bases: 11. The CDR3 coding sequence is TGTGCCAGCAGCTCCGGACAGGGTTCTGGGCAGCCCCAGCATTTT. It translates to CASSSGQGSGQPQHF.

This clonotype was seen only a few times. The chain links TRBV6-2 or TRBV6-3 to TRBJ1-1; 7 bases agree with TRBD1. The CDR3 loop spans 18 amino acids. CDR1 and CDR2 from the germline V gene are MNHEY and SVGEGT. After removal of 0 bases from V and 3 bases from J, the junction contained 13 bases not matched to a gene. CDR3 nucleotides: TGTGCCAGCAGTTACTCGATTTACCCAGGGGGTCAATACACTGAAGCTTTCTTT. This gives the protein CASSYSIYPGGQYTEAFF.

This clonotype has a handful of counts. The J gene is TRBJ2-7, the V gene TRBV6-5; TRBD2 agrees at 11 bases. The CDR3 spans 15 residues. J gave up 4 bases and V 10 bases, and 12 bases lay outside the gene matches. CDR1 and CDR2 from the germline V gene are MNHEY and SVGAGI. The CDR3 spells CATKGVAGGPYEQYF. The CDR3 nucleotides read TGTGCCACCAAGGGGGTAGCGGGGGGGCCGTACGAGCAGTACTTC.

This clonotype has at least ten counts. The chain couples TRBV6-1 to TRBJ2-7, with TRBD1 matching over 9 bases. The germline gives CDR1 MNHNS, CDR2 SASEGT. V lost 6 bases, J lost 3 bases, and 3 bases stayed unmatched. This CDR3 is 13 amino acids long. The CDR3 region has the DNA TGTGCCAGCAGACGGACAGGGGTCTACGAGCAGTACTTC. It encodes CASRRTGVYEQYF.

This clonotype turned up a few times. The V and J genes are TRBV19 and TRBJ2-5; tentatively, D is TRBD1 or TRBD2 (5 bases each). The CDR3 spans 12 residues. Trimming took off 5 bases at V and 7 bases at J, with 11 bases between the two ends. Germline V CDR1 and CDR2: LNHDA, SQIVND (reference sequence). This chain's CDR3 is CASSVGRGTQYF. CDR3 DNA sequence: TGTGCCAGTAGTGTGGGACGAGGGACCCAGTACTTC.